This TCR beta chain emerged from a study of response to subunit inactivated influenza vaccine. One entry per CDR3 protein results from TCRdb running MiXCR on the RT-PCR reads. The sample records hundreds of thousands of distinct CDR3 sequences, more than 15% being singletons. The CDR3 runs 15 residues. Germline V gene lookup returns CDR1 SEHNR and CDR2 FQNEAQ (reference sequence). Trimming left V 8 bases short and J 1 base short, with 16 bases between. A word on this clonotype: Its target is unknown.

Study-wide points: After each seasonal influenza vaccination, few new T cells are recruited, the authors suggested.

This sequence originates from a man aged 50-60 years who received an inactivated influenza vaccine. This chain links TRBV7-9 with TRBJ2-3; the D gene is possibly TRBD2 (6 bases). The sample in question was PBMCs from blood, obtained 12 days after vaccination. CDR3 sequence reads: CASGRGTSGTDTQYF. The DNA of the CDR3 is TGTGCCAGCGGCCGGGGGACCAGCGGCACAGATACGCAGTATTTT.